This paragraph reports one T cell receptor beta chain. At one end, the junction sequence differs from germline, possibly due to a read error. The data were taken from a study of human T cells and chemical hapten exposure. Original analysis: Samples ranged from 23,224 to 690,600 TCRs, with a median of 95,638. MiXCR, run by TCRdb on the RACE reads, gives a single entry per CDR3 protein. The V and J calls, along with clone size, are taken from TCRdb and not from the paper's own processing. Of fewer than 400,000 distinct CDR3 sequences listed, around 7% were seen once; the top ten hold 7.5% to 8.5%. The CDR3 length is 14 residues. The time point was: patch test 1, 2 weeks after DPC sensitization. The treatment denotes: therapeutic diphenylcyclopropenone sensitization with weekly scalp DPC.

The source is a woman under 30 with alopecia areata. Some clones in this sample may be carry-over from other donors' samples. Sequencing was performed on whole blood, taken in connection with sensitization to the hapten diphenylcyclopropenone (DPC). This chain uses TRBV12-3 or TRBV12-4 with TRBJ1-4, with D unclear. In DNA form, the CDR3 reads TGTGCCAGCAGTTTAGGGCAGATTAATGTAAAACTGTTTTTT. Translating gives CASSLGQINVKLFF.